The 2 T cell receptor beta chains below all came from one sample that was sequenced in a study of shared clonotypes between healthy human individuals. Sequenced by immunoSEQ multiplex PCR; TCRdb stores in-frame clones only, minus some. The table records around 2.3 million clones, approximately 95% of them present only once. Sequenced input: naive CD4+ T cells sorted from blood. The subset is: CD45RA+ positively selected. The receptors shown here come from a man aged 18 to 29 in good health.

V is TRBV7-9 and J is TRBJ2-3; D is unresolved. Germline assignment: CDR1 SEHNR and CDR2 FQNEAQ (reference sequence). V was cut by 1 base and J by 0 bases, with 11 bases left in between. The CDR3 extends over 16 amino acids. This chain's CDR3 is CASSLGVTTSTDTQYF. The CDR3 DNA sequence: TGTGCCAGCAGCTTAGGGGTAACCACTAGCACAGATACGCAGTATTTT. Using reference TRBV7-9 and TRBJ2-3 for the parts outside the CDR3, the full variable domain is DTGVSQNPRHKITKRGQNVTFRCDPISEHNRLYWYRQTLGQGPEFLTYFQNEAQLEKSRLLSDRFSAERPKGSFSTLEIQRTEQGDSAMYLCASSLGVTTSTDTQYFGPGTRLTVL.

The J gene is TRBJ1-2, the V gene TRBV18; possibly TRBD1 for D (6 bases). Germline assignment: CDR1 KGHSH and CDR2 LQKENI. The CDR3 extends over 14 amino acids. V lost 3 bases, J lost 5 bases, and 13 bases lay in between. The CDR3 DNA is TGTGCCAGCTCACCGCCCGGGACACCGTATGGCTACACCTTC. It codes for CASSPPGTPYGYTF.